One and the same sample provided the 14 T cell receptor beta chains below, sequenced in a study of T cells in Graves' hyperthyroidism and ophthalmopathy. TCR beta CDR3 region amplification was performed from RNA transcripts. The study used the HTBI primer set for a first-round RT-PCR of the TCR CDR3. TCRdb reanalysed the multiplex PCR reads using MiXCR and keeps one entry per CDR3 protein. The sample contains about 500,000 distinct CDR3 sequences, about 16% of which appear only once. Sequenced material: blood. These TCRs come from a woman aged 25 to 45 with Graves' ophthalmopathy.

This clonotype appeared many times. This chain links TRBV6-2 or TRBV6-3 with TRBJ2-2; 9 bases match TRBD2. V lost 7 bases and J lost 1; bases outside the gene matches: 10. This CDR3 is 17 amino acids long. Germline loops: CDR1 MNHEY, CDR2 SVGEGT. CDR3 in amino acids: CASTLTRTSENTGELFF. CDR3 sequence (DNA): TGTGCCAGCACCCTCACCCGGACTAGCGAGAACACCGGGGAGCTGTTTTTT.

V and J are TRBV20-1 and TRBJ2-5, with 7 bases identical to TRBD2. The CDR3 contains 12 residues. The germline V gene has CDR1 DFQATT and CDR2 SNEGSKA (reference sequence). Germline trimming cut 2 bases from V and 5 bases from J; bases unmatched to any gene: 2. CDR3: CSARPLAETQYF. CDR3 bases: TGCAGTGCTAGACCACTAGCGGAGACCCAGTACTTC.

The chain employs TRBV11-1 and TRBJ1-2; TRBD1 is a possible D gene (5 bases). CDR3 length equals 13 residues. Germline V CDR1 and CDR2: SGHAT, FQDESV (reference sequence). The ends were cut back, 2 bases at V and 7 bases at J, with 11 bases in the middle. In nucleotides, the CDR3 is TGTGCCAGCAGCTTATCGACAGATGGTGGCTACACCTTC. Its translation is CASSLSTDGGYTF.

This clonotype was seen more than once but under ten times. The chain joins TRBV29-1 to TRBJ2-7; D gene ambiguous. CDR3 length: 13 residues. The germline V gene has CDR1 SQVTM and CDR2 ANQGSEA. V was pared by 5 bases and J by 0 bases, with 11 bases between. Here the CDR3 reads CSVIADASYEQYF. The CDR3 bases are TGCAGCGTTATTGCAGACGCCTCCTACGAGCAGTACTTC.

Many counts were recorded for this clonotype. V usage is TRBV28 and J usage is TRBJ2-1, with 10 bases lining up with TRBD1. The CDR3 covers 16 residues. The junction had 9 bases not matched to a gene; V was cut back by 5 bases and J by 5 bases. Germline V gene sequence: CDR1 MDHEN, CDR2 SYDVKM. The CDR3, as DNA: TGTGCCAGCAGTCAACTCGGACAGGGGGACGACAATGAGCAGTTCTTC. Translating gives CASSQLGQGDDNEQFF. Together with reference TRBV28 and TRBJ2-1, the CDR3 gives the full variable domain: DVKVTQSSRYLVKRTGEKVFLECVQDMDHENMFWYRQDPGLGLRLIYFSYDVKMKEKGDIPEGYSVSREKKERFSLILESASTNQTSMYLCASSQLGQGDDNEQFFGPGTRLTVL.

The rearrangement links TRBV2 to TRBJ1-3, with D possibly TRBD1 on 5 matching bases. The V end was cut by 4 bases, the J end by 8 bases, with 15 bases between. CDR1 is SNHLY and CDR2 is FYNNEI in the germline V gene. The CDR3 has 14 residues. The CDR3 here is CASSVSGGADTIYF. CDR3 DNA sequence: TGTGCCAGCAGTGTTTCCGGGGGAGCGGACACCATATATTTT.

This clonotype showed up many times. CDR3 nucleotide sequence: TGTGCCAGCAGCCAAGTTGCGGAAGGCTACAATGAGCAGTTCTTC. Translation gives CASSQVAEGYNEQFF. The rearrangement uses TRBV3-1 and TRBJ2-1; D ambiguous. The CDR3 loop spans 15 amino acids. Trimming took off 1 base at V and 3 bases at J, with 10 bases between the two ends. Looked up from germline, CDR1 is LGHDT and CDR2 is YNNKEL (reference sequence).

This clonotype has a count of ten or more. This chain uses TRBV28 with TRBJ2-2; D is unclear. V lost 2 bases and J 0 bases, leaving 10 bases between the germline ends. The germline gives CDR1 MDHEN, CDR2 SYDVKM. There are 16 residues in the CDR3. The CDR3 reads CASSLEITPNTGELFF. CDR3 nucleotide sequence: TGTGCCAGCAGTTTAGAGATTACACCGAACACCGGGGAGCTGTTTTTT. Full variable domain (remainder filled in from reference TRBV28 and TRBJ2-2): DVKVTQSSRYLVKRTGEKVFLECVQDMDHENMFWYRQDPGLGLRLIYFSYDVKMKEKGDIPEGYSVSREKKERFSLILESASTNQTSMYLCASSLEITPNTGELFFGEGSRLTVL.

In this sample, this clonotype turned up many times. The chain joins TRBV18 to TRBJ2-1, with TRBD2 identical over 9 bases. The CDR3 contains 15 residues. Germline assignment: CDR1 KGHSH and CDR2 LQKENI. Trimming took 6 bases from V and 5 from J; bases not matched to a gene: 8. CDR3 region: CASSPGTSSHNEQFF. The CDR3 DNA reads as TGTGCCAGCTCGCCTGGGACTAGCAGCCACAATGAGCAGTTCTTC. Full variable domain (outside the CDR3, taken from reference TRBV18 and TRBJ2-1): NAGVMQNPRHLVRRRGQEARLRCSPMKGHSHVYWYRQLPEEGLKFMVYLQKENIIDESGMPKERFSAEFPKEGPSILRIQQVVRGDSAAYFCASSPGTSSHNEQFFGPGTRLTVL.

The chain couples TRBV20-1 to TRBJ2-7; TRBD2 is a possible D gene (6 bases). The CDR3 loop spans 15 amino acids. The germline CDR1 and CDR2 sequences are DFQATT and SNEGSKA (reference sequence). V was pared by 0 bases and J by 2 bases, with 14 bases between. The CDR3 region is CSARDSAGLTYEQYF. In nucleotides, the CDR3 is TGCAGTGCTAGAGATTCCGCGGGACTGACCTACGAGCAGTACTTC.

Many counts were recorded for this clonotype. V is TRBV29-1 and J is TRBJ2-5, with a possible D match to TRBD2 (6 bases). V shed 6 bases and J shed 3 bases, with 14 bases lying between them. Per the germline V gene, CDR1 is SQVTM and CDR2 is ANQGSEA. The CDR3 is made up of 13 amino acids. CDR3 protein: CSVLLVAEETQYF. In nucleotides, the CDR3 is TGCAGCGTCCTACTAGTAGCGGAAGAGACCCAGTACTTC.

There are many counts of this clonotype. V gene TRBV28 combines with J gene TRBJ2-1, with TRBD2 identical over 7 bases. The CDR3 spans 15 residues. The germline V gene encodes CDR1 MDHEN and CDR2 SYDVKM. V trimming: 5 bases; J trimming: 2 bases; junction bases outside the gene matches: 6. The CDR3 nucleotides read TGTGCCAGCAGTCCGGGAGGCCCAACCTACAATGAGCAGTTCTTC. As protein: CASSPGGPTYNEQFF.

In its sample, this clonotype was seen many times. The chain is built from TRBV7-2 and TRBJ1-1; D gene uncertain. Looked up from germline, CDR1 is SGHTA and CDR2 is FQGNSA. The CDR3 length is 12 residues. Trimming left V 4 bases short and J 10 bases short, with 13 bases between. This CDR3 is CASSSSGSSAFF. CDR3 DNA sequence: TGTGCCAGCAGCTCATCGGGGAGTTCAGCTTTCTTT. The variable domain in full, completed from reference TRBV7-2 and TRBJ1-1, reads GAGVSQSPSNKVTEKGKDVELRCDPISGHTALYWYRQSLGQGLEFLIYFQGNSAPDKSGLPSDRFSAERTGGSVSTLTIQRTQQEDSAVYLCASSSSGSSAFFGQGTRLTVV.

The J gene is TRBJ1-1, the V gene TRBV27; TRBD1 agrees at 7 bases. J was trimmed by 4 bases and V by 6 bases; bases with no gene match: 5. The CDR3 has 13 residues. The V gene's germline CDR1 is MNHEY and CDR2 SMNVEV (reference sequence). The CDR3 loop reads CASRPQGPTEAFF. DNA for the CDR3: TGTGCCAGCAGACCACAGGGGCCCACTGAAGCTTTCTTT.